This is a list of T cell receptor beta chains from one sample in a study of T cells expressing NK-cell markers. TCRdb re-called the 5' RACE reads; every CDR3 protein appears as one record, without DNA. The sample table sets out a few hundred thousand distinct CDR3 sequences. Input material: blood T cells: a sorted CD56 or NKG2C T cell subset, CD4+ or CD8+ T cells, or bulk PBMC T cells (not recorded which). These TCRs come from a man aged 18-70 years in good health. CDR3s include the opening cysteine and the closing phenylalanine or tryptophan.

J,V,length,CDR3
TRBJ1-2,TRBV6-5,14,CASSWGQTNYGYTF
TRBJ2-7,TRBV23-1,17,CARAPSSPGLEIYEQYF
TRBJ2-3,TRBV3-1,16,CASSKTRTLSTDTQYF
TRBJ1-5,TRBV6-2/TRBV6-3,12,CASSRQGYPQHF
TRBJ2-5,TRBV5-5,14,CASSLDGGQETQYF
TRBJ2-1,TRBV5-1,16,CASSPPQGIDNNEQFF
TRBJ2-2,TRBV6-1,14,CASSQTVGTGELFF
TRBJ2-7,TRBV10-3,14,CAISDRDRDYEQYF
TRBJ1-4,TRBV7-8,14,CASTRGSGLEKLFF
TRBJ1-1,TRBV20-1,13,CSASGQGFTEAFF
TRBJ1-3,TRBV2,14,CASSDYKTGNTIYF
TRBJ2-7,TRBV7-9,16,CASSSLRDRYSYEQYF
TRBJ2-3,TRBV7-2,17,CASSLALVRGPTDTQYF
TRBJ2-3,TRBV3-1,18,CASSQGSGDAPSTDTQYF